The present entry profiles one T cell receptor beta chain with its context. Its antigen is still unknown. The input lacks base qualities; no much larger clone sits a single base away. Libraries were constructed by the immunoSEQ multiplex PCR assay. The immuneACCESS repertoire file appears here via TCRdb, limited to in-frame rearrangements. These files lack a portion of the clones; in checked studies, under half of the deficit traces to unresolved V genes, and the cause of the others is not known. The sample records 65,000 to 85,000 clones, about 90% of which are singletons. Over 7.5% of the sample is held by the ten biggest clonotypes. The entry originates in a study of T cell changes during pregnancy in multiple sclerosis (dated by TCRdb to between 2019 and 2020). At the level of the whole study: Changes in the T cell repertoire over the course of pregnancy were examined in this study in women with multiple sclerosis.

The TCR sequence derives from a female donor in good health, enrolled as a control in a pregnancy study. Sequenced material: peripheral blood, taken after pregnancy.

The nucleotide sequence reads as follows: TGTGCCAGCAGCCTGGCCGCTTATGGCTACACCTTC. It encodes CASSLAAYGYTF. The sequence links TRBV7-9 to TRBJ1-2; a confident D gene designation cannot be given. The V and J ends are trimmed by 5 bases and 5 bases, leaving 9 bases between them. There are 12 amino acids in the CDR3, from cysteine to phenylalanine inclusive. Only the CDR3 part of the read is kept: 36 bases, read in frame from the first base. In the germline V gene (reference sequence), CDR1 corresponds to SEHNR and CDR2 to FQNEAQ.